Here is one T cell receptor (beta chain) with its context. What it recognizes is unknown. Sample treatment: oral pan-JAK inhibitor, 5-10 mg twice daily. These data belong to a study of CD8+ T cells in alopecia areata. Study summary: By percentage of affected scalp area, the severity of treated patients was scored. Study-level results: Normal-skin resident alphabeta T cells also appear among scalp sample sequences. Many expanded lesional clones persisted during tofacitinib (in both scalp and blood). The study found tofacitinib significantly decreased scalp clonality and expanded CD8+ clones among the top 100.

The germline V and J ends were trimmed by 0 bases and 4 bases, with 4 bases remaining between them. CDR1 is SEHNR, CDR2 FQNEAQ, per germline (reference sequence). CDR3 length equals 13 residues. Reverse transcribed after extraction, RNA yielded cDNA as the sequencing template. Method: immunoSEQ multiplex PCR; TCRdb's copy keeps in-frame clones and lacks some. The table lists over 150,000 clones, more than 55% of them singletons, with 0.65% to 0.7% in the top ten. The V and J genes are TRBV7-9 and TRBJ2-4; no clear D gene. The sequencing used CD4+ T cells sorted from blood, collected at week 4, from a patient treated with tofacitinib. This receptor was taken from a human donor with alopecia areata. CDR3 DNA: TGTGCCAGCAGCTTAGCTCAAAAAAACATTCAGTACTTC. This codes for CASSLAQKNIQYF.